The 18 T cell receptor beta chains below come from one sample, sequenced in a study of blood T cell repertoires in COVID-19. TCRdb keeps only in-frame clones here, not all; method: immunoSEQ multiplex PCR. Here the sample spans about 190,000 clones, roughly 83% being singletons. The sample consisted of PBMCs or T cells enriched from blood (not recorded which). Receptors were obtained from a woman aged 25 to 39 who had recovered from COVID-19.

The chain recombines TRBV5-4 with TRBJ1-1; no reliable D call. V lost 4 bases and J lost 5, with 18 bases in between. The length of the CDR3 is 15 residues. Germline V gene sequence: CDR1 SGHNT, CDR2 YYREEE (reference sequence). The CDR3, as DNA: TGTGCCAGCAGCGCCAAGACCGGGTCGGGGACTGAAGCTTTCTTT. Protein product: CASSAKTGSGTEAFF.

The sample holds a few counts of this clone. The chain is built from TRBV19 and TRBJ1-6; TRBD1 might be the D (6 bases). Germline V lookup: CDR1 LNHDA, CDR2 SQIVND (reference sequence). CDR3 length equals 14 residues. The V gene lost 5 bases and the J gene lost 7 bases, with 12 bases spanning the gap. The chain's CDR3 is CASSARTANSPLHF. In DNA form, the CDR3 reads TGTGCCAGTAGTGCGCGGACAGCCAATTCACCCCTCCACTTT.

The chain combines TRBV9 with TRBJ2-2; TRBD2 matches 10 bases. CDR1 and CDR2 (germline): SGDLS, YYNGEE. V was pared by 4 bases and J by 4 bases, with 7 bases of the junction left unmatched. This CDR3 has 16 residues. The CDR3 loop reads CASSPSSGRSTGELFF. In DNA form, the CDR3 reads TGTGCCAGCAGCCCTTCTAGCGGGAGAAGCACCGGGGAGCTGTTTTTT. The full variable domain, in which reference TRBV9 and TRBJ2-2 provide the parts outside the CDR3, is DSGVTQTPKHLITATGQRVTLRCSPRSGDLSVYWYQQSLDQGLQFLIQYYNGEERAKGNILERFSAQQFPDLHSELNLSSLELGDSALYFCASSPSSGRSTGELFFGEGSRLTVL.

The chain couples TRBV9 to TRBJ2-2; 8 bases match TRBD2. The V and J ends lost 3 bases and 6 bases, in that order; junction bases with no gene match: 7. This CDR3 has 15 residues. CDR1 and CDR2 (germline): SGDLS, YYNGEE. DNA of the CDR3: TGTGCCAGCAGCGCGAGCGGGAGAGTCGCCGGGGAGCTGTTTTTT. Protein sequence: CASSASGRVAGELFF. Variable domain in full (rest from reference TRBV9 and TRBJ2-2): DSGVTQTPKHLITATGQRVTLRCSPRSGDLSVYWYQQSLDQGLQFLIQYYNGEERAKGNILERFSAQQFPDLHSELNLSSLELGDSALYFCASSASGRVAGELFFGEGSRLTVL.

The genes are TRBV5-8 and TRBJ2-1; 10 bases line up with TRBD2. The CDR3 sequence is 17 residues long. J lost 6 bases, V lost 4 bases, and 13 bases had no gene match. Germline CDR1 SGHTS, CDR2 YDEGEE. The CDR3 DNA follows: TGTGCCAGCAGCATAACCCTCCTAGCGGGAGTACCCAATGAGCAGTTCTTC. It encodes CASSITLLAGVPNEQFF.

This sequence joins TRBV7-9 and TRBJ2-7, with TRBD2 identical over 7 bases. The CDR3 is 13 residues long. V lost 1 base, J lost 6 bases, and 3 bases stayed unmatched. Germline V gives CDR1 SEHNR, CDR2 FQNEAQ (reference sequence). CDR3 sequence reads: CASSLELASEQYV. The CDR3 DNA follows: TGTGCCAGCAGCTTAGAACTAGCGAGCGAGCAGTACGTC.

The V call is TRBV10-3, the J call TRBJ1-1, with D possibly being TRBD1 (5 bases). The CDR3 covers 16 residues. Trimming stripped 3 bases from V and 1 base from J, with 15 bases between. Germline V gene sequence: CDR1 ENHRY, CDR2 SYGVKD. The CDR3 bases are TGTGCCATCAGTGAAAGGGACGGGAGAGGGAACACTGAAGCTTTCTTT. Translated, it gives CAISERDGRGNTEAFF.

The rearrangement uses TRBV3-1 (or the pseudogene TRBV3-2) and TRBJ2-2; D gene uncertain. The CDR3 sequence is 12 residues long. Germline values: CDR1 LGHDT, CDR2 YNNKEL (reference sequence). With 0 bases removed from V and 13 bases from J, the gap between germline ends came to 9 bases. As DNA, the CDR3 is TGTGCCAGCAGCCAAGACCCGGCAGGGCTGTTTTTT. It translates to CASSQDPAGLFF.

The J gene is TRBJ1-1, the V gene TRBV25-1, with D tentatively TRBD1 (6 bases). V lost 5 bases, J lost 1 base, and 11 bases lay in between. Germline V gene sequence: CDR1 MGHDK, CDR2 SYGVNS. The CDR3 runs to 14 residues. CDR3 sequence: CASSFQGKNTEAFF. The CDR3 nucleotides read TGTGCCAGCAGTTTTCAGGGGAAGAACACTGAAGCTTTCTTT.

V is TRBV28 and J is TRBJ1-1; 9 nucleotides line up with TRBD1. The germline CDR1 and CDR2 sequences are MDHEN and SYDVKM. The CDR3 length is 18 residues. V dropped 3 bases and J dropped 4; count of bases not matched to a gene: 15. The CDR3 DNA reads TGTGCCAGCAGTTTCCTTCCGGGACAGGGAGGAGGAAGCACTGAAGCTTTCTTT. As protein: CASSFLPGQGGGSTEAFF.

The chain uses TRBV10-2 and TRBJ1-5, with D perhaps TRBD1 (5 bases). V was clipped by 3 bases and J by 0 bases, with 18 bases between them. This CDR3 is 18 amino acids long. Germline lookup yields CDR1 WSHSY and CDR2 SAAADI. The CDR3 loop reads CASSDPRQGGDSNQPQHF. The CDR3 nucleotides read TGCGCCAGCAGTGATCCTCGGCAGGGTGGAGATAGCAATCAGCCCCAGCATTTT.

V is TRBV10-1 and J is TRBJ2-2, with D perhaps matching TRBD2 (5 bases). The CDR3 runs 14 residues. Germline CDR1 WNHNN, CDR2 SYGVQD (reference sequence). The germline V and J ends were trimmed by 6 bases and 6 bases, with 14 bases remaining between them. The CDR3 spells CASSGVRVSGELFF. CDR3 nucleotides: TGCGCCAGCAGCGGAGTGCGGGTATCCGGGGAGCTGTTTTTT.

The chain combines TRBV3-1 (or the pseudogene TRBV3-2) with TRBJ1-1, with TRBD1 matching 7 bases. With V trimmed by 4 bases and J by 0 bases, 8 bases remained unmatched. Looked up from germline, CDR1 is LGHDT and CDR2 is YNNKEL (reference sequence). The CDR3 runs to 16 residues. The CDR3 DNA is TGTGCCAGCAGCCGTACAGGGGCCCTCATGAACACTGAAGCTTTCTTT. Its protein product is CASSRTGALMNTEAFF.

This clone was observed a handful of times. CDR3 region: CASSFGGSYNEQFF. CDR3 bases: TGTGCCAGCAGTTTTGGCGGCTCCTACAATGAGCAGTTCTTC. V usage is TRBV28 and J usage is TRBJ2-1; D is ambiguous. Between the trimmed V and J ends, which lost 3 bases and 0 bases, there was a span of 6 bases. CDR3 length: 14 residues. Germline V CDR1 and CDR2: MDHEN, SYDVKM.

In DNA form, the CDR3 reads TGTGCCAGCAGCTTAGTGGGACAGAAGAACACCGGGGAGCTGTTTTTT. Translating it yields CASSLVGQKNTGELFF. The chain links TRBV11-3 to TRBJ2-2; 7 bases are shared with TRBD1. This CDR3 region has 16 residues. Germline CDR1 SGHNT, CDR2 YENEEA. The junction had 3 bases not matched to a gene; V was cut back by 1 base and J by 1 base.

This clone was observed a single time. The chain couples TRBV28 to TRBJ1-2; D is possibly TRBD1 (5 bases). This CDR3 spans 14 amino acids. V was shortened by 10 bases and J by 6 bases, with 21 bases between the two germline ends. Germline lookup yields CDR1 MDHEN and CDR2 SYDVKM. The CDR3 region has the DNA TGTGCCACCACCCTTTGGGGGGGGGAGAATGGCTACACCTTC. This translates into CATTLWGGENGYTF.

This clone was seen only once. As DNA, the CDR3 is TGTGCCAGCAGCCGAATCTCGGACATGAACACTGAAGCTTTCTTT. It encodes CASSRISDMNTEAFF. This chain connects TRBV7-6 to TRBJ1-1, with D tentatively TRBD1 (5 bases). Per germline, CDR1 SGHVS and CDR2 FNYEAQ. V was shortened by 5 bases and J by 0 bases, with 13 bases between the two germline ends. This CDR3 is 15 amino acids long. Full variable domain (remainder filled in from reference TRBV7-6 and TRBJ1-1): GAGVSQSPRYKVTKRGQDVALRCDPISGHVSLYWYRQALGQGPEFLTYFNYEAQQDKSGLPNDRFSAERPEGSISTLTIQRTEQRDSAMYRCASSRISDMNTEAFFGQGTRLTVV.

The gene calls are TRBV5-6 and TRBJ2-6; D uncertain. This CDR3 spans 15 amino acids. Trimming removed 0 bases from V and 0 bases from J, with 4 bases in between. Germline values: CDR1 SGHDT, CDR2 YYEEEE. The CDR3 DNA is TGTGCCAGCAGCTTGGGGCTCTCTGGGGCCAACGTCCTGACTTTC. It is translated as CASSLGLSGANVLTF.